This T cell receptor (beta chain) emerged from a study of shared clonotypes between healthy human individuals. This clone was seen only once. The antigen is unknown. The naive CD8 population came from CD45RO-negative cells selected for CCR7, without terminally differentiated effector memory CD45RA+ cells. Study conclusions and caveats: Compared with memory subsets, naive subsets generally had larger estimated richness. The researchers took only blood, and tissue repertoires probably look different. Owing to a small donor count, the genetic and exposure-history diversity represented was limited.

The assay ran at deep level. Sequencing was performed with immunoSEQ multiplex PCR; in TCRdb, only in-frame clones are kept and a portion is missing. In the table there are around 1.9 million clones, about 94% of which are singletons. Germline V gene lookup returns CDR1 MNHEY and CDR2 SMNVEV (reference sequence). The CDR3 runs 16 residues. J gave up 6 bases and V 1 base, and 5 bases lay outside the gene matches. The TCR sequence derives from a man aged 18-30 years in good health. Some clones in this sample may be carry-over from other donors' samples. The material sequenced was naive CD8+ T cells from PBMCs. The chain links TRBV27 to TRBJ2-7, with 14 positions matching TRBD2. In DNA, the CDR3 is TGTGCCAGCAGTTTATTGTCGGGACTAGCGGGAGCCGAGCAGTACTTC. Translation gives CASSLLSGLAGAEQYF.